These T cell receptor beta chains were read from a single sample in a study of T cells in Graves' hyperthyroidism and ophthalmopathy. In TCRdb, the multiplex PCR reads were re-called with MiXCR into one record per CDR3 protein. Of around 440,000 distinct CDR3 sequences listed, less than 20% are singletons. The sequenced material came from blood. Source of these receptors: a woman aged 18-29 years with Graves' hyperthyroidism. Both conserved end residues are part of each CDR3. D genes are given only for firm matches. Where a row states a size, it is once, few, many or the class of an expanded clone; other rows omit it.

clone size	D gene	V gene	J gene	CDR3 protein	CDR3 DNA
many	NA	TRBV7-8	TRBJ1-2	CASTSGINYGYTF	TGTGCCAGCACCTCGGGGATTAACTATGGCTACACCTTC
NA	TRBD2	TRBV7-8	TRBJ2-5	CASSYSGGEETQYF	TGTGCCAGCAGCTATAGCGGGGGGGAGGAGACCCAGTACTTC
many	TRBD1	TRBV13	TRBJ2-7	CASSERTGSYEQYF	TGTGCCAGCAGCGAGAGGACAGGCTCCTACGAGCAGTACTTC
many	NA	TRBV27	TRBJ1-1	CASSLAGANTEAFF	TGTGCCAGCAGTTTAGCAGGGGCGAACACTGAAGCTTTCTTT
many	NA	TRBV7-2	TRBJ1-1	CASSLHTGTEAFF	TGTGCCAGCAGCCTACACACGGGGACTGAAGCTTTCTTT
NA	TRBD1	TRBV10-3	TRBJ1-6	CAISEETGISSPLHF	TGTGCCATCAGTGAGGAGACAGGGATCAGTTCACCCCTCCACTTT
once	TRBD2	TRBV14	TRBJ2-1	CASSGGRTRRNKVYNEQFF	TGTGCCAGCAGCGGCGGGAGAACGCGGAGAAACAAGGTATACAATGAGCAGTTCTTC
NA	NA	TRBV3-1	TRBJ1-2	CASSQDLGGNPDSGGYTF	TGTGCCAGCAGCCAAGATCTCGGGGGAAACCCTGACTCGGGTGGCTACACCTTC
NA	NA	TRBV28	TRBJ2-7	CASMAGVYEQYF	TGTGCCAGCATGGCAGGGGTCTACGAGCAGTACTTC
many	TRBD2	TRBV12-3/TRBV12-4	TRBJ2-3	CASSLGLAGDDTQYF	TGTGCCAGCAGTTTGGGACTAGCGGGGGACGATACGCAGTATTTT
many	TRBD2	TRBV28	TRBJ2-5	CASNSGSTGKETQYF	TGTGCCAGCAACAGCGGGAGCACCGGGAAAGAGACCCAGTACTTC
many	TRBD2	TRBV7-8	TRBJ2-7	CASSPTGTSGVEQYF	TGTGCCAGCAGCCCGACCGGGACTAGCGGTGTCGAGCAGTACTTC
many	NA	TRBV7-3	TRBJ2-1	CASSLSSTTEQFF	TGTGCCAGCAGCTTAAGTTCCACCACGGAGCAGTTCTTC
NA	NA	TRBV4-2	TRBJ1-3	CASSQTGTQGNTIYF	TGTGCCAGCAGCCAAACCGGGACACAAGGAAACACCATATATTTT
NA	TRBD2	TRBV6-4	TRBJ2-7	CASSPTRGVGGEQYF	TGTGCCAGCAGCCCCACGCGGGGGGTAGGTGGCGAGCAGTACTTC
many	NA	TRBV13	TRBJ2-3	CASSYGGTDTQYF	TGTGCCAGCAGCTACGGCGGTACAGATACGCAGTATTTT
many	NA	TRBV7-9	TRBJ2-1	CASSPMGGTAPGEQFF	TGTGCCAGCAGCCCGATGGGGGGGACAGCCCCGGGTGAGCAGTTCTTC
once	NA	TRBV7-2	TRBJ2-5	CASSTRQGVVTTQYF	TGTGCCAGCAGCACCAGACAAGGGGTTGTTACGACCCAGTACTTC
few	TRBD2	TRBV18	TRBJ2-5	CASSTSGGAETQYF	TGTGCCAGCTCAACTAGCGGGGGGGCTGAGACCCAGTACTTC
many	NA	TRBV2	TRBJ1-1	CASSEASQHTEAFF	TGTGCCAGCAGTGAAGCATCCCAGCACACTGAAGCTTTCTTT
many	NA	TRBV5-1	TRBJ2-7	CASSLERGFNYEQYF	TGCGCCAGCAGCTTGGAGAGGGGTTTTAACTACGAGCAGTACTTC
NA	NA	TRBV7-9	TRBJ2-7	CASSLTKESSYEQYF	TGTGCCAGCAGCTTAACAAAGGAGAGCTCCTACGAGCAGTACTTC
many	NA	TRBV6-2/TRBV6-3	TRBJ2-1	CASPRPLNEQFF	TGTGCCAGCCCGAGACCTCTCAATGAGCAGTTCTTC
many	NA	TRBV3-1	TRBJ2-4	CASSQGSSLAKNIQYF	TGTGCCAGCAGCCAAGGTTCCAGCCTAGCCAAAAACATTCAGTACTTC
NA	NA	TRBV27	TRBJ1-5	CASSPRGDVRNQPQHF	TGTGCCAGCAGCCCACGGGGGGACGTACGCAATCAGCCCCAGCATTTT
many	NA	TRBV5-1	TRBJ1-1	CASSLGENEAFF	TGCGCCAGCAGCTTGGGGGAAAATGAAGCTTTCTTT
many	TRBD1	TRBV6-1	TRBJ1-1	CASRHTGVVFSEAFF	TGTGCCAGCAGACATACAGGGGTGGTATTTTCTGAAGCTTTCTTT
few	NA	TRBV6-5	TRBJ2-3	CASSYARDGDTQYF	TGTGCCAGCAGTTATGCCAGGGATGGAGATACGCAGTATTTT
many	NA	TRBV29-1	TRBJ2-7	CSVVGPPDSSYEQYF	TGCAGCGTTGTGGGCCCCCCCGATAGCTCCTACGAGCAGTACTTC
few	NA	TRBV5-8	TRBJ1-2	CASSFTSHTF	TGTGCCAGCAGCTTCACGTCCCACACCTTC
many	TRBD1	TRBV6-2/TRBV6-3	TRBJ1-1	CASSYTGENTEAFF	TGTGCCAGCAGTTACACAGGGGAGAACACTGAAGCTTTCTTT
few	TRBD2	TRBV6-2/TRBV6-3	TRBJ2-3	CASSRSLGTSLPWSDTQYF	TGTGCCAGCAGTAGGAGCCTCGGGACTAGCCTCCCGTGGTCCGATACGCAGTATTTT
NA	NA	TRBV29-1	TRBJ1-4	CSVEGNEKLFF	TGCAGCGTTGAAGGGAATGAAAAACTGTTTTTT
many	TRBD1	TRBV18	TRBJ1-3	CASSPRTGIDSGNTIYF	TGTGCCAGCTCACCGCGGACAGGGATAGACTCTGGAAACACCATATATTTT
many	NA	TRBV6-1	TRBJ1-2	CASSEPPGLGYTF	TGTGCCAGCAGTGAACCGCCGGGATTGGGCTACACCTTC
NA	NA	TRBV20-1	TRBJ2-2	CSASYSGLGELFF	TGCAGTGCTAGTTACAGCGGGCTTGGGGAGCTGTTTTTT
few	TRBD2	TRBV27	TRBJ2-3	CATGGASTDTQYF	TGTGCCACCGGGGGGGCCAGCACAGATACGCAGTATTTT
NA	TRBD1	TRBV20-1	TRBJ1-4	CSPTGEGEKLFF	TGCAGTCCAACAGGGGAGGGTGAAAAACTGTTTTTT
many	NA	TRBV6-2/TRBV6-3	TRBJ2-3	CATSQARPRDTQYF	TGTGCCACCTCTCAGGCGAGACCCAGGGATACGCAGTATTTT
many	NA	TRBV29-1	TRBJ1-2	CSVEGYGYTF	TGCAGCGTTGAAGGCTATGGCTACACCTTC
many	TRBD1	TRBV20-1	TRBJ2-3	CSATSGTGHSDTQYF	TGCAGTGCTACCTCCGGGACAGGGCATTCAGATACGCAGTATTTT
NA	NA	TRBV5-1	TRBJ2-1	CASSLNLGSYNEQFF	TGCGCCAGCAGCTTGAACTTGGGCTCCTACAATGAGCAGTTCTTC
NA	NA	TRBV12-3/TRBV12-4	TRBJ1-3	CASTPRGVDTIYF	TGTGCCAGCACCCCAAGGGGGGTGGACACCATATATTTT
many	NA	TRBV2	TRBJ1-1	CASRGLPNTEAFF	TGTGCCAGCAGAGGGCTACCGAACACTGAAGCTTTCTTT
many	TRBD1	TRBV11-2	TRBJ2-5	CASSIRDRETQYF	TGTGCCAGCAGCATAAGGGACAGGGAGACCCAGTACTTC
few	TRBD2	TRBV20-1	TRBJ2-3	CSASRLAGGSTDTQYF	TGCAGTGCTAGTAGGTTAGCGGGGGGAAGCACAGATACGCAGTATTTT
many	TRBD2	TRBV20-1	TRBJ2-7	CSAIPSGGPSSYEQYF	TGCAGTGCTATACCTAGCGGGGGGCCTAGCTCCTACGAGCAGTACTTC
many	NA	TRBV28	TRBJ1-2	CAGGGAPNYGYTF	TGTGCCGGGGGGGGAGCTCCTAACTATGGCTACACCTTC
large	TRBD2	TRBV28	TRBJ2-7	CASSPRGGSVSYEQYF	TGTGCCAGCAGTCCACGGGGAGGGAGTGTCTCCTACGAGCAGTACTTC
many	TRBD1	TRBV9	TRBJ2-5	CASSESGTGNIQETQYF	TGTGCCAGCAGCGAATCCGGGACAGGGAATATACAAGAGACCCAGTACTTC
few	NA	TRBV20-1	TRBJ1-1	CSAFLNTEAFF	TGCAGTGCTTTTTTGAACACTGAAGCTTTCTTT
few	NA	TRBV15	TRBJ2-1	CATGLTYNEQFF	TGTGCCACAGGGTTGACCTACAATGAGCAGTTCTTC
many	TRBD1	TRBV18	TRBJ1-5	CASSRQDRANQPQHF	TGTGCCAGCTCCCGCCAAGACAGGGCCAATCAGCCCCAGCATTTT
many	TRBD2	TRBV20-1	TRBJ2-1	CSATGISGDYNEQFF	TGCAGTGCTACGGGAATTAGCGGGGACTACAATGAGCAGTTCTTC
NA	NA	TRBV3-1	TRBJ2-2	CASSQDVWEYPGELVF	TGTGCCAGCAGCCAAGATGTTTGGGAGTATCCCGGGGAGCTGGTTTTT
NA	TRBD2	TRBV5-1	TRBJ2-7	CASSAGLAAIISYEQYF	TGCGCCAGCAGCGCTGGTCTAGCGGCCATCATCTCCTACGAGCAGTACTTC
NA	NA	TRBV6-1	TRBJ1-2	CASRSTGFNYGYTF	TGTGCCAGCAGATCCACAGGGTTTAACTATGGCTACACCTTC
NA	TRBD1	TRBV7-9	TRBJ1-3	CASSSWAGGTGNTIYF	TGTGCCAGCAGTTCTTGGGCAGGGGGCACAGGAAACACCATATATTTT
few	TRBD1	TRBV27	TRBJ2-2	CASSVIQGAGELFF	TGTGCCAGCAGTGTCATACAGGGGGCCGGGGAGCTGTTTTTT
few	NA	TRBV4-3	TRBJ2-7	CASSQDAGAWDQYF	TGCGCCAGCAGCCAAGACGCGGGTGCCTGGGATCAGTACTTC